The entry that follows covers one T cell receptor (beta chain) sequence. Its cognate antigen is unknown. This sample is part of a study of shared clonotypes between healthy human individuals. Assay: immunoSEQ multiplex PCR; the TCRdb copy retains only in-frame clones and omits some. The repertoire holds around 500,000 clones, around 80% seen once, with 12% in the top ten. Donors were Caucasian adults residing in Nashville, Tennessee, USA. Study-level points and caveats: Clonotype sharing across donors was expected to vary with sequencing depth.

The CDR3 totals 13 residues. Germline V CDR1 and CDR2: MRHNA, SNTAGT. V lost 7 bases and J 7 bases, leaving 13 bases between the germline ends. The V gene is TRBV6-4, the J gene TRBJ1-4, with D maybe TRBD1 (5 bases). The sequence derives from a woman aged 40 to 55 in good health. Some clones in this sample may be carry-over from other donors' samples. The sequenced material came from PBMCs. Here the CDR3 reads CASTPRGLEKLFF. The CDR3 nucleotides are TGTGCCAGCACTCCTAGGGGTCTTGAAAAACTGTTTTTT.